This TCR beta chain was sequenced in a study of CD8+ T cells in alopecia areata. cDNA serving as the sequencing template came from extracted, reverse transcribed RNA. Libraries were prepared by immunoSEQ multiplex PCR; TCRdb keeps only in-frame clonotypes and omits some of them. The sample holds 200,000 or so clones, around 62% seen once. The sequencing used CD4+ T cells sorted from blood, collected at week 0. The clonotype was recovered from a human donor with alopecia areata.

CDR3 sequence (DNA): TGCGCCAGCAGCTCCGCAATATATAAAATCTCCTACAATGAGCAGTTCTTC. This sequence encodes CASSSAIYKISYNEQFF. This rearrangement joins TRBV5-1 to TRBJ2-1; no firm D call. The germline V and J ends were trimmed by 3 bases and 0 bases, with 16 bases remaining between them. In germline, CDR1 is SGHRS, CDR2 YFSETQ. This CDR3 is 17 amino acids long.